This T cell receptor beta chain is drawn from a study of identical twins. Findings of the study overall: In drawing conclusions, the study used cross-sectional statistical analysis and did not follow the same donors.

A universal primer site arose from template switching, and cDNA bore unique molecular identifiers. From the 5' RACE reads, TCRdb called clonotypes with MiXCR, one entry per CDR3 protein. The data show about 690,000 distinct CDR3 sequences, over 5% seen once. This clonotype showed up just a few times. No antigen is known for it. The germline CDR1 and CDR2 sequences are DFQATT and SNEGSKA (reference sequence). This CDR3 has 15 residues. With 4 bases removed from V and 3 bases from J, the gap between germline ends came to 18 bases. The chain carries TRBV20-1 and TRBJ2-5, with a tentative D call TRBD2 (5 bases). This TCR came from a young man in good health. The sequencing sample was made of naive T cells sorted from blood. CDR3 coding DNA: TGCAGTGCTAATTCGGGGATTACAATAAAAGAGACCCAGTACTTC. It is translated as CSANSGITIKETQYF.